Listed here are 10 T cell receptor beta chains from one sample, sequenced in a study of blood T cell repertoires in COVID-19. The protocol was immunoSEQ multiplex PCR, while the TCRdb copy is restricted to in-frame clones and leaves out a portion. There are about 100,000 clones in the sample; more than 80% occur only once, and 32% lies in the top ten. What was sequenced was peripheral blood. These receptors all come from a woman of 80 years or more with acute or convalescent COVID-19.

For the CDR3, the DNA is TGTGCCAGCAGCCAATCGAAGGGACAGGGCTCTAGCTCTGGGGCCAACGTCCTGACTTTC. It encodes CASSQSKGQGSSSGANVLTF. The chain employs TRBV16 and TRBJ2-6; 9 bases line up with TRBD1. V gave up 0 bases and J gave up 0 bases; unmatched junction bases: 9. Germline-derived CDR1 and CDR2 are KGHSY and FQNENV. There are 20 residues in the CDR3.

This clone was picked up a small number of times. V usage is TRBV25-1 and J usage is TRBJ2-1, with D possibly being TRBD2 (6 bases). Germline loops: CDR1 MGHDK, CDR2 SYGVNS. Trimming shortened V by 3 bases and J by 8 bases, and 14 bases separated the two germline ends. The CDR3 totals 14 residues. CDR3 DNA sequence: TGTGCCAGCAGTGAGGGACTCCCCGCTGATGAGCAGTTCTTC. Protein sequence: CASSEGLPADEQFF.

The gene calls are TRBV2 and TRBJ2-3, with D possibly matching TRBD1 (6 bases). Trimming shortened V by 2 bases and J by 0 bases, and 9 bases separated the two germline ends. The germline gives CDR1 SNHLY, CDR2 FYNNEI. This CDR3 contains 15 residues. CDR3 in amino acids: CASSESQGSTDTQYF. Written as DNA, the CDR3 is TGTGCCAGCAGTGAATCACAGGGAAGCACAGATACGCAGTATTTT. Drawing the rest from reference TRBV2 and TRBJ2-3, the complete variable domain is EPEVTQTPSHQVTQMGQEVILRCVPISNHLYFYWYRQILGQKVEFLVSFYNNEISEKSEIFDDQFSVERPDGSNFTLKIRSTKLEDSAMYFCASSESQGSTDTQYFGPGTRLTVL.

J is TRBJ2-1 and V is TRBV20-1; the match to TRBD2 covers 9 bases. J gave up 6 bases and V 3 bases, and 9 bases lay outside the gene matches. Germline lookup yields CDR1 DFQATT and CDR2 SNEGSKA (reference sequence). The CDR3 consists of 15 residues. CDR3 bases: TGCAGTGCTAGTGGCGGGGGGGCCGAATTCAATGAGCAGTTCTTC. Translated, it gives CSASGGGAEFNEQFF.

The chain has TRBV10-2 and TRBJ2-7, with D maybe TRBD1 (6 bases). V was clipped by 4 bases and J by 2 bases, with 9 bases between them. The CDR3 totals 13 residues. CDR1 and CDR2 (germline): WSHSY, SAAADI. The CDR3, as DNA: TGCGCCAGCAGTGGGACAGATACCTACGAGCAGTACTTC. Translating it yields CASSGTDTYEQYF.

This chain joins TRBV4-2 and TRBJ2-5, with D possibly TRBD1 on 5 matching bases. The V and J ends lost 4 bases and 2 bases respectively, with 17 bases between them. This CDR3 comprises 16 residues. Germline V gene lookup returns CDR1 LGHNA and CDR2 YNFKEQ. In nucleotides, the CDR3 is TGTGCCAGCAGCCCCCTTACAGGAGACCCTCAAGAGACCCAGTACTTC. As protein: CASSPLTGDPQETQYF.

The rearrangement links TRBV14 to TRBJ2-2; TRBD1 matches 7 bases. V shed 6 bases, J shed 2 bases, and the junction held 6 bases outside the gene matches. Germline assignment: CDR1 SGHDN and CDR2 FVKESK. The CDR3 sequence is 15 residues long. The CDR3 spells CASRPGQLNTGELFF. The CDR3 DNA reads as TGTGCCAGCAGGCCGGGACAGCTAAACACCGGGGAGCTGTTTTTT. The whole variable domain, filled in from reference TRBV14 and TRBJ2-2, reads EAGVTQFPSHSVIEKGQTVTLRCDPISGHDNLYWYRRVMGKEIKFLLHFVKESKQDESGMPNNRFLAERTGGTYSTLKVQPAELEDSGVYFCASRPGQLNTGELFFGEGSRLTVL.

The chain recombines TRBV24-1 with TRBJ2-1, with 7 positions matching TRBD2. J gave up 2 bases and V 4 bases, and 7 bases lay outside the gene matches. This CDR3 comprises 16 residues. The germline V gene encodes CDR1 KGHDR and CDR2 SFDVKD. CDR3 bases: TGTGCCACCAGTGACTATAGCGGGTTCGCCTACAATGAGCAGTTCTTC. This gives the protein CATSDYSGFAYNEQFF.

The V call is TRBV2, the J call TRBJ1-2; 7 bases match TRBD1. From germline, CDR1 is SNHLY and CDR2 FYNNEI. CDR3 length: 13 amino acids. J was trimmed by 1 base and V by 4 bases; bases with no gene match: 0. The CDR3 DNA follows: TGTGCCAGCAGTGGACAGGGTAACTATGGCTACACCTTC. This gives the protein CASSGQGNYGYTF.

J is TRBJ2-3 and V is TRBV5-4, with a tentative D call TRBD1 (6 bases). Germline loops: CDR1 SGHNT, CDR2 YYREEE (reference sequence). V lost 3 bases to trimming and J lost 1 base, with 15 bases between them. CDR3 length: 16 residues. Here the CDR3 reads CASSSMGAGGTDTQYF. CDR3 bases: TGTGCCAGCAGCTCCATGGGGGCAGGGGGCACAGATACGCAGTATTTT.